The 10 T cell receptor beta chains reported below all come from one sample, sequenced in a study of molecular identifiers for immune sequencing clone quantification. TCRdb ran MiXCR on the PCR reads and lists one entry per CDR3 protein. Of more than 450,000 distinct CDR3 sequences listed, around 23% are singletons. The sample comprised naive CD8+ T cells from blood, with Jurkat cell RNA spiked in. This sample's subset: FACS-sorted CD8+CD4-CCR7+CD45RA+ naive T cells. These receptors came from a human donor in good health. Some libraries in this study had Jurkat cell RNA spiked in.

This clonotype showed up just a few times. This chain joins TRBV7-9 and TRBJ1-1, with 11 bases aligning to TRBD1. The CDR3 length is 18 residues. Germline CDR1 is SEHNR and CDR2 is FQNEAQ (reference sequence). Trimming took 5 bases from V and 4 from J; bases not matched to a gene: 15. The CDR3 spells CASSPLPGQGDPSTEAFF. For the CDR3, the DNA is TGTGCCAGCAGCCCCTTACCGGGACAGGGGGATCCGAGCACTGAAGCTTTCTTT.

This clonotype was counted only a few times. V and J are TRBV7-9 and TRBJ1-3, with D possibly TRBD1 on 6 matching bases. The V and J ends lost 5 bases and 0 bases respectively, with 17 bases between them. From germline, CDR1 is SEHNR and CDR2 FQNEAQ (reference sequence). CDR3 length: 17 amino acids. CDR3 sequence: CASSAPRTASSGNTIYF. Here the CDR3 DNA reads TGTGCCAGCAGCGCCCCGAGGACAGCGAGCTCTGGAAACACCATATATTTT. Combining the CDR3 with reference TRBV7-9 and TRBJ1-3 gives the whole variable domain DTGVSQNPRHKITKRGQNVTFRCDPISEHNRLYWYRQTLGQGPEFLTYFQNEAQLEKSRLLSDRFSAERPKGSFSTLEIQRTEQGDSAMYLCASSAPRTASSGNTIYFGEGSWLTVV.

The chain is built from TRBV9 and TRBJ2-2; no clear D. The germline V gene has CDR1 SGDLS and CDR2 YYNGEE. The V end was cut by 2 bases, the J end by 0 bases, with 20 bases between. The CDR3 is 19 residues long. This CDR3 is CASSVHLFGVTANTGELFF. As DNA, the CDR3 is TGTGCCAGCAGCGTTCACCTCTTTGGGGTAACCGCGAACACCGGGGAGCTGTTTTTT.

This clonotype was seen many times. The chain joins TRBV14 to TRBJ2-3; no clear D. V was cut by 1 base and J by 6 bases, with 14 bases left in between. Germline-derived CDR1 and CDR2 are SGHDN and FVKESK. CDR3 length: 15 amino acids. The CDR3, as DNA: TGTGCCAGCAGCCAAGCGTCGGCAGCAATTGATACGCAGTATTTT. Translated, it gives CASSQASAAIDTQYF.

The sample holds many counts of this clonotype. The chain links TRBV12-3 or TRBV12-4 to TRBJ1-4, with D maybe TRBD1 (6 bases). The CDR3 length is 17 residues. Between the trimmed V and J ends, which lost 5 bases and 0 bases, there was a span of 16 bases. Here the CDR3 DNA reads TGTGCCAGCAGTACCATGGAACAGGGAACAACTAATGAAAAACTGTTTTTT. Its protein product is CASSTMEQGTTNEKLFF.

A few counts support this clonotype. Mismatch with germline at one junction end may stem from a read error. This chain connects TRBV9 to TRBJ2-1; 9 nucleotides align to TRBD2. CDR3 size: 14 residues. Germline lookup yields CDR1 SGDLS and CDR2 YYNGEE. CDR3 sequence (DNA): TGTGCCAGTAGCGATAGCGGGAGCCACAATGAGCAGTTCTTC. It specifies CASSDSGSHNEQFF.

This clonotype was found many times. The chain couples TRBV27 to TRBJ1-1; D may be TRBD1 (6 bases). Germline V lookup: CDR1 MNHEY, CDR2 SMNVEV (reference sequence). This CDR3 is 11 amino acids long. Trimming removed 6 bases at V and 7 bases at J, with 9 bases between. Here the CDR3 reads CASRGGHEAFF. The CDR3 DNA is TGTGCCAGCAGGGGGGGGCATGAAGCTTTCTTT.

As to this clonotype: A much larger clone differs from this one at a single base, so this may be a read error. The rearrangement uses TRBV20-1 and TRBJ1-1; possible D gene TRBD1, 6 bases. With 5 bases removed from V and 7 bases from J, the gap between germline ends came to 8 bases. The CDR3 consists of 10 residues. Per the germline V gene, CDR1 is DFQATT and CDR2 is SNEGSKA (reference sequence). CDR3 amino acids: CSALGHEAFF. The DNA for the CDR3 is TGCAGTGCTTTGGGACATGAAGCTTTCTTT.

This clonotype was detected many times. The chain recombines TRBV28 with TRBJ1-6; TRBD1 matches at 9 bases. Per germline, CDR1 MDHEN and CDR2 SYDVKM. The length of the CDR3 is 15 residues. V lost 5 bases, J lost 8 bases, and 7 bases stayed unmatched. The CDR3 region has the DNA TGTGCCAGCAGTCCCACCGGGACAGGGCATTCACCCCTCCACTTT. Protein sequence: CASSPTGTGHSPLHF.

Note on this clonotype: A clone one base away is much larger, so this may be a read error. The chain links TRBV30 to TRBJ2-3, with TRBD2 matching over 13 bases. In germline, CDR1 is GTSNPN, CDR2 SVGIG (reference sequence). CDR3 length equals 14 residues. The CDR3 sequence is CARSDGLAGAAQYF. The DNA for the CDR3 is TGTGCCCGGAGTGATGGACTAGCGGGAGCGGCGCAGTATTTT.